These T cell receptor beta chains were read from a single sample in a study of T cells expressing NK-cell markers. Using the 5' RACE reads, TCRdb records one entry per CDR3 protein without DNA. Its clone listing holds about 5,000 distinct CDR3 sequences. The specimen was blood T cells: a sorted CD56 or NKG2C T cell subset, CD4+ or CD8+ T cells, or bulk PBMC T cells (not recorded which). All receptors come from a man between 18 and 35 years old in good health. Each CDR3 is given with its conserved first and last residue. Only part of the rows carry a size: once, few, many, or a class if the clone is expanded.

CDR3aa | v_gene | abundance | j_gene
CASSQAGSGRYNEQFF | TRBV3-1 | medium-sized | TRBJ2-1
CASDRDRQNIQYF | TRBV2 | medium-sized | TRBJ2-4
CASSQEGSGFKPQHF | TRBV4-1 | . | TRBJ1-5
CASSLNRVDSGNTIYF | TRBV5-1 | . | TRBJ1-3
CASSVRQASTDTQYF | TRBV7-9 | medium-sized | TRBJ2-3
CASGGTGGDLFWKTQYF | TRBV2 | medium-sized | TRBJ2-5
CANGQGDSGANVLTF | TRBV2 | medium-sized | TRBJ2-6
CASSEFGNEQFF | TRBV2 | medium-sized | TRBJ2-1
CASSLENSGLWQDTQYF | TRBV11-2 | medium-sized | TRBJ2-3
CASSLTSDPTDTQYF | TRBV7-3 | medium-sized | TRBJ2-3
CASSSGVNEQFF | TRBV12-3/TRBV12-4 | medium-sized | TRBJ2-1
CASSYPQHSNQPQHF | TRBV6-5 | . | TRBJ1-5
CASSVRGDGETQYF | TRBV4-1 | . | TRBJ2-5
CSAREGLTTEAFF | TRBV20-1 | . | TRBJ1-1
CAWSVGLQETQYF | TRBV30 | medium-sized | TRBJ2-5
CASRNGQGGSYEQYF | TRBV2 | . | TRBJ2-7
CASTGTLSYNEQFF | TRBV6-1 | medium-sized | TRBJ2-1
CASSFRGEQFF | TRBV28 | medium-sized | TRBJ2-1
CASSQGGTVRTSGTQETQYF | TRBV3-1 | . | TRBJ2-5
CSVQGTSGSGTQYF | TRBV20-1 | . | TRBJ2-5
CASSYLAGGKDTQYF | TRBV6-6 | medium-sized | TRBJ2-3
CSATRVMADTEAFF | TRBV20-1 | medium-sized | TRBJ1-1
CSAGGHEIEAFF | TRBV29-1 | . | TRBJ1-1
CASSLAGGPSEAFF | TRBV7-2 | medium-sized | TRBJ1-1
CSARAPDTQYF | TRBV20-1 | . | TRBJ2-3
CSVGPQRSSYNEQFF | TRBV29-1 | . | TRBJ2-1
CASSGQGGGYTF | TRBV5-1 | medium-sized | TRBJ1-2
CASSYSKGGEQYF | TRBV6-5 | medium-sized | TRBJ2-7
CAGGKRRPPNYNEQFF | TRBV9 | medium-sized | TRBJ2-1
CASTLGEGSGTQYF | TRBV12-3/TRBV12-4 | . | TRBJ2-5
CASSISGLEGEQFF | TRBV28 | . | TRBJ2-1
CASSQAGGFGTGELFF | TRBV3-1 | medium-sized | TRBJ2-2
CASSFRTSEYQETQYF | TRBV3-1 | medium-sized | TRBJ2-5
CSVPGQGADTQYF | TRBV29-1 | . | TRBJ2-3
CASSRSRGTAGYTF | TRBV6-5 | medium-sized | TRBJ1-2
CASMPAYLSYEQYF | TRBV27 | medium-sized | TRBJ2-7